This T cell receptor (beta chain) emerged from a study of post-analysis software for immune sequencing data (dated by TCRdb to the mid-2010s). About the full investigation: Recorded disease courses included relapsing-remitting, secondary progressive and progressive-relapsing multiple sclerosis, with some patients lacking subtype annotation. A subset of samples was prepared in parallel using single-end sample barcoding, then pooled and co-amplified after Illumina adapter ligation. The patient repertoires were compared against 11 previously published healthy control repertoires obtained from donors aged about 6 to 27 years. Results the study describes overall, beyond this receptor: Compared with controls, multiple sclerosis patients had significantly lower normalized Chao1 diversity, a finding suggesting substantial peripheral T-cell clonal expansion. The control group was slightly older than the multiple sclerosis patient group. Significantly higher frequencies in patients than in controls were found for several TRBV segments, including TRBV5-6, TRBV5-1 and TRBV20-1. Direct clustering with F measure revealed strong co-clustering of samples prepared in the same batch, which led to a batch-effect correction.

Library preparation employed PCR. The sequencing machine was an Illumina HiSeq 2500. To reduce PCR and sequencing biases, unique molecular identifiers were incorporated into the TCR beta cDNA libraries. Every 1 to 10 million input T cells yielded roughly 500,000 cDNA molecules, meaning each molecule approximated one T cell. The patient libraries were prepared and sequenced using the same protocol as the earlier healthy control dataset. Samples belonging to the same batch were prepared together, multiplexed and sequenced on a shared HiSeq lane. For the original study's pipeline: MIGEC was used to process the raw barcoded reads, and molecular identifier groups with only a single read were discarded before consensus assembly and CDR3 extraction. Clonotype tables were post-analysed with VDJtools, and diversity was normalized by down-sampling all datasets to the smallest sample size. In repertoire overlap clustering, CDR3 amino acid sequences, but not nucleotide sequences, were matched to correct batch-related cross-sample contamination. The public reads were run again by TCRdb, first through fastp at Q25 and then through MiXCR, and only productive beta chains were kept. Entries that share a CDR3 protein sequence are merged under the most common genes and DNA. TCRdb's processing, not the authors', yielded these V and J calls. The sample table contains more than 450,000 distinct CDR3 sequences; only one count was recorded for approximately 31% of them. The biggest ten clones account for less than 6% of the sample.

To demonstrate the VDJtools post-analysis software, the study profiled TCR beta repertoires from the peripheral blood of approximately twelve young patients with multiple sclerosis. The multiple sclerosis patients were children and adolescents ranging in age from roughly 6 to 15 years. This clonotype was picked up many times. The antigen it recognizes is unknown. Base-call qualities are not available, and no considerably larger clone is one nucleotide away. The CDR1 and CDR2 encoded by the germline V gene (reference sequence) are DFQATT and SNEGSKA. The CDR3 numbers 13 residues from cysteine through phenylalanine. Only the CDR3 region is kept as DNA, spanning 39 bases read in frame from base 1. At the junction V is shortened by 6 bases and J by 6 bases; bases outside the gene matches: 5.

The V and J genes are TRBV20-1 and TRBJ2-1; TRBD2 matches 10 bases in the middle. This clonotype originated in a girl between 2 and 17 years old with multiple sclerosis. The sample taken for sequencing was blood. The sequence in DNA is TGCAGTGCCTCGGGACTAGCGACCAATGAGCAGTTCTTC. Translated, it reads CSASGLATNEQFF.